The clone carrying this T cell receptor (beta chain) occurred many times. TCRdb re-processed the PCR reads through MiXCR. The repertoire holds about 30,000 clones, with roughly 25% as singletons. The entire patient cohort was treatment-naive prior to thyroid surgery. The data derive from a study of metastatic and nonmetastatic thyroid tumors. The overall study: Across blood and tumor or nodule tissue, repertoires from malignant and benign thyroid patients were compared with one another.

Germline CDR1 reads KGHSH; CDR2 reads LQKENI. V gave up 2 bases and J gave up 9 bases, with 14 bases separating them. The CDR3 runs to 14 residues. The clonotype was recovered from a female donor with papillary thyroid cancer or a benign thyroid nodule (not recorded which). Some clones in this sample may be carry-over from other donors' samples. The sequenced material came from blood. The chain carries TRBV18 and TRBJ2-1; D perhaps matches TRBD2 (6 bases). The CDR3 DNA reads TGTGCCAGCTCACCAATCGGACTATCGGCTGAGCAGTTCTTC. This translates into CASSPIGLSAEQFF. The variable domain in full, completed from reference TRBV18 and TRBJ2-1, reads NAGVMQNPRHLVRRRGQEARLRCSPMKGHSHVYWYRQLPEEGLKFMVYLQKENIIDESGMPKERFSAEFPKEGPSILRIQQVVRGDSAAYFCASSPIGLSAEQFFGPGTRLTVL.